A selection of T cell receptor beta chains follows, all from one sample in a study of cytomegalovirus exposure and HLA in healthy donors. The table came from immunoSEQ multiplex PCR; TCRdb's copy has only in-frame clones and leaves some out. The data show some 340,000 clones, approximately 90% seen once. The sample taken for sequencing was PBMCs. The receptors shown here come from a woman in her twenties or thirties in good health and CMV-seropositive. Each CDR3 is given with its conserved first and last residue. D genes are given only for firm matches. Some rows mark clone size as missing; the rest say once, few, many or name a class of expanded clone.

j_call | clone_size | v_call | d_call | cdr3_aa | cdr3_nt
TRBJ2-3 | . | TRBV2 | TRBD2 | CASSGTAGGSSADTQYF | TGTGCCAGCAGTGGTACAGCGGGGGGGAGTAGCGCAGATACGCAGTATTTT
TRBJ1-5 | . | TRBV19 | . | CASSTPRDLINQPQHF | TGTGCCAGTAGTACTCCCCGGGACTTAATTAATCAGCCCCAGCATTTT
TRBJ2-7 | . | TRBV29-1 | . | CSVVLGRTPYEQYF | TGCAGCGTTGTCCTTGGCCGGACACCTTACGAGCAGTACTTC
TRBJ2-1 | . | TRBV7-3 | TRBD2 | CASSDPGTSQNNEQFF | TGTGCCAGCAGCGACCCCGGGACTAGCCAGAACAATGAGCAGTTCTTC
TRBJ1-1 | . | TRBV30 | TRBD1 | CAWSGQGYTEAFF | TGTGCCTGGAGTGGACAGGGGTATACTGAAGCTTTCTTT
TRBJ1-1 | . | TRBV4-2 | . | CASSQGGTGEAFF | TGTGCCAGCAGCCAAGGGGGGACGGGTGAAGCTTTCTTT
TRBJ2-7 | . | TRBV28 | . | CASSPRRGAGDYEQYF | TGTGCCAGCAGCCCCAGGAGGGGGGCGGGAGATTACGAGCAGTACTTC
TRBJ2-7 | . | TRBV18 | TRBD2 | CASSAGLADSYEQYF | TGTGCCAGCTCAGCGGGACTAGCGGACTCCTACGAGCAGTACTTC
TRBJ1-2 | . | TRBV18 | . | CASSPAGTLNYGYTF | TGTGCCAGCTCACCGGCGGGAACACTTAACTATGGCTACACCTTC
TRBJ2-7 | . | TRBV4-3 | TRBD1 | CASSHLTGVYEQYF | TGCGCCAGCAGCCACCTGACAGGGGTCTACGAGCAGTACTTC
TRBJ2-7 | . | TRBV27 | TRBD2 | CASSLYTSGSAYEQYF | TGTGCCAGCAGCCTATATACTAGCGGGAGTGCCTACGAGCAGTACTTC
TRBJ2-7 | few | TRBV28 | . | CASSFGGVTPYEQYF | TGTGCCAGCAGTTTCGGCGGGGTAACACCCTACGAGCAGTACTTC
TRBJ2-7 | . | TRBV4-2 | . | CASSPGGIYEQYF | TGTGCCAGCAGCCCAGGCGGAATCTACGAGCAGTACTTC
TRBJ1-1 | . | TRBV5-4 | . | CASSLYGGRTEAFF | TGTGCCAGCAGCTTGTATGGGGGGCGCACTGAAGCTTTCTTT
TRBJ2-2 | . | TRBV7-9 | . | CASSGNTGELFF | TGTGCCAGCAGCGGGAACACCGGGGAGCTGTTTTTT
TRBJ1-1 | once | TRBV7-8 | TRBD1 | CASSLAGTGSTEAFF | TGTGCCAGCAGCTTAGCGGGGACAGGTAGCACTGAAGCTTTCTTT
TRBJ1-2 | . | TRBV27 | . | CASSLRARGYTF | TGTGCCAGCAGTTTACGGGCGCGCGGCTACACCTTC
TRBJ1-1 | . | TRBV2 | . | CASSEGRWGTEAFF | TGTGCCAGCAGTGAGGGGAGGTGGGGCACTGAAGCTTTCTTT
TRBJ2-7 | . | TRBV9 | TRBD2 | CASSAGLASDYEQYF | TGTGCCAGCAGCGCGGGACTAGCGAGCGACTACGAGCAGTACTTC
TRBJ1-2 | . | TRBV4-2 | TRBD1 | CASSQGIGGGYGYTF | TGTGCCAGCAGCCAAGGTATAGGGGGCGGCTATGGCTACACCTTC
TRBJ1-1 | . | TRBV5-1 | . | CASTLLTGKTTEAFF | TGCGCCAGCACGCTGCTGACAGGAAAAACTACTGAAGCTTTCTTT
TRBJ2-7 | . | TRBV18 | TRBD1 | CASSLATGGSYEQYF | TGTGCCAGCTCACTAGCGACAGGGGGGTCCTACGAGCAGTACTTC
TRBJ2-7 | . | TRBV10-3 | TRBD1 | CAISDDRDYEQYF | TGTGCCATCAGTGACGACAGGGACTACGAGCAGTACTTC
TRBJ2-7 | . | TRBV2 | . | CASSEGWTYEQYF | TGTGCCAGCAGTGAAGGGTGGACCTACGAGCAGTACTTC
TRBJ2-1 | once | TRBV30 | TRBD1 | CAWSVGTASEQFF | TGTGCCTGGAGTGTGGGGACAGCTAGTGAGCAGTTCTTC
TRBJ2-7 | . | TRBV7-8 | . | CASSLDRLGGHEQYF | TGTGCCAGCAGCTTAGATAGATTGGGCGGTCACGAGCAGTACTTC
TRBJ2-2 | . | TRBV20-1 | . | CSAPMYGELFF | TGCAGTGCCCCTATGTATGGGGAGCTGTTTTTT
TRBJ2-7 | . | TRBV6-5 | . | CAKPGQKIYEQYF | TGTGCCAAACCGGGACAAAAGATCTACGAGCAGTACTTC
TRBJ2-1 | . | TRBV11-3 | . | CASVQVRYNEQFF | TGTGCCAGCGTCCAGGTTCGATACAATGAGCAGTTCTTC
TRBJ2-3 | . | TRBV7-6 | TRBD1 | CASSPGQGGPDTQYF | TGTGCCAGCAGCCCGGGACAGGGGGGACCAGATACGCAGTATTTT
TRBJ1-1 | once | TRBV18 | . | CASSRRTELNTEAFF | TGTGCCAGCTCACGAAGGACCGAATTGAACACTGAAGCTTTCTTT
TRBJ2-7 | . | TRBV6-6 | TRBD1 | CASSYYRGTGVIEQYF | TGTGCCAGCAGTTACTACCGCGGGACAGGGGTGATCGAGCAGTACTTC
TRBJ2-2 | once | TRBV25-1 | . | CASRETSNTGELFF | TGTGCCAGCAGGGAGACTTCGAACACCGGGGAGCTGTTTTTT
TRBJ2-1 | . | TRBV6-6 | . | CASSYEGKNEQFF | TGTGCCAGCAGTTACGAGGGGAAAAATGAGCAGTTCTTC
TRBJ1-1 | . | TRBV7-9 | . | CASSPWGTETFF | TGTGCCAGCAGCCCCTGGGGTACCGAGACTTTCTTT
TRBJ1-1 | few | TRBV29-1 | . | CSVERDTEAFF | TGCAGCGTTGAGAGGGATACTGAAGCTTTCTTT
TRBJ2-7 | . | TRBV7-2 | . | CASSLAGDSYYEQYF | TGTGCCAGCAGCTTAGCAGGGGACTCTTACTACGAGCAGTACTTC
TRBJ2-7 | . | TRBV28 | TRBD2 | CASSLHSTSGGHEQYF | TGTGCCAGCAGTCTCCACTCGACTAGCGGGGGTCACGAGCAGTACTTC
TRBJ1-2 | once | TRBV27 | . | CASSLDPDGYGYTF | TGTGCCAGCAGTTTAGATCCGGACGGCTATGGCTACACCTTC
TRBJ2-7 | . | TRBV6-5 | . | CASSYSGHGSSHEQYF | TGTGCCAGCAGTTACTCGGGACATGGGAGTTCCCACGAGCAGTACTTC
TRBJ1-1 | . | TRBV7-8 | . | CASRLHRENTEAFF | TGTGCCAGCAGGTTACACAGGGAGAACACTGAAGCTTTCTTT
TRBJ2-1 | . | TRBV19 | TRBD2 | CASSTLAGGPIDEQFF | TGTGCCAGTAGTACGTTAGCGGGAGGGCCCATCGATGAGCAGTTCTTC
TRBJ2-7 | once | TRBV2 | TRBD1 | CATGQGFSYEQYF | TGTGCTACGGGACAGGGTTTTTCCTACGAGCAGTACTTC
TRBJ1-2 | . | TRBV5-5 | . | CASSLSGERNGYTF | TGTGCCAGCAGCTTGAGTGGGGAAAGGAATGGCTACACCTTC
TRBJ2-1 | . | TRBV9 | TRBD2 | CASSVGLAGEVEQFF | TGTGCCAGCAGCGTAGGACTAGCGGGAGAGGTTGAGCAGTTCTTC
TRBJ2-3 | . | TRBV7-3 | TRBD2 | CASSLLTQTSTRADTQYF | TGTGCCAGCAGCTTACTAACTCAGACTAGCACAAGGGCAGATACGCAGTATTTT
TRBJ1-1 | . | TRBV28 | . | CASIQGRNTEAFF | TGTGCCAGCATACAAGGGCGGAACACTGAAGCTTTCTTT
TRBJ2-1 | . | TRBV13 | . | CASSHGTNEQFF | TGTGCCAGCAGCCATGGGACAAATGAGCAGTTCTTC
TRBJ2-3 | . | TRBV29-1 | . | CSVEGGPTRQDTQYF | TGCAGCGTTGAAGGGGGGCCTACTCGCCAAGATACGCAGTATTTT
TRBJ2-7 | . | TRBV18 | TRBD2 | CASSPPLSSGREWYEQYF | TGTGCCAGCTCACCACCGTTATCGAGCGGGAGAGAGTGGTACGAGCAGTACTTC
TRBJ1-2 | . | TRBV30 | TRBD1 | CAWSPRGRRGQVGYTF | TGTGCCTGGAGCCCACGGGGACGAAGGGGGCAAGTTGGCTACACCTTC
TRBJ2-3 | . | TRBV9 | TRBD2 | CASSEGLASTDTQYF | TGTGCCAGCAGCGAGGGACTAGCGAGCACAGATACGCAGTATTTT
TRBJ2-1 | . | TRBV15 | . | CATSRGRSGKNNEQFF | TGTGCCACCAGCAGGGGTAGGAGCGGAAAAAACAATGAGCAGTTCTTC
TRBJ2-5 | . | TRBV7-2 | TRBD1 | CATNPGTGAMKTQYF | TGTGCCACAAACCCCGGGACAGGGGCTATGAAGACCCAGTACTTC
TRBJ2-7 | . | TRBV30 | TRBD1 | CAWRDRGLTSYEQYF | TGTGCCTGGAGGGACAGGGGCCTGACCTCTTACGAGCAGTACTTC
TRBJ2-3 | . | TRBV10-3 | TRBD2 | CAISEIEMGLASPDTQYF | TGTGCCATCAGTGAGATAGAAATGGGACTAGCGTCCCCAGATACGCAGTATTTT
TRBJ2-7 | . | TRBV30 | . | CAWSGLWEQYF | TGTGCCTGGAGTGGATTGTGGGAGCAGTACTTC
TRBJ2-1 | . | TRBV28 | TRBD2 | CALGTAGGEQFF | TGTGCCCTCGGGACAGCGGGAGGTGAGCAGTTCTTC
TRBJ2-1 | . | TRBV30 | TRBD2 | CAWSAQRGYNEQFF | TGTGCCTGGAGTGCCCAGCGGGGGTACAATGAGCAGTTCTTC